These 12 T cell receptor beta chains share one sample of origin, sequenced in a study of post-analysis software for immune sequencing data. Study-level points and caveats: Elevated frequency relative to controls characterized roughly 5 TRBV segments in patients, TRBV5-6, TRBV5-1 and TRBV20-1 among them.

These receptors' targets are unknown. Unique-molecular-identifier-tagged TCR beta cDNA libraries were used. From the PCR reads, TCRdb called clonotypes with MiXCR, one entry per CDR3 protein. The sample contains roughly 540,000 distinct CDR3 sequences, 34% of which appear only once. Sequencing was done on a sample of blood. The receptor source for this set is a girl between 2 and 17 years old with multiple sclerosis.

The rearrangement links TRBV28 to TRBJ1-5, with 10 bases lining up with TRBD1. Germline trimming cut 6 bases from V and 8 bases from J; bases unmatched to any gene: 13. Germline values: CDR1 MDHEN, CDR2 SYDVKM. The CDR3 spans 16 residues. This CDR3 is CASSWDRGPGKEPQHF. The CDR3 region has the DNA TGTGCCAGCAGCTGGGACAGGGGTCCGGGGAAGGAGCCCCAGCATTTT.

The genes are TRBV5-1 and TRBJ1-1, with D possibly TRBD1 on 6 matching bases. The V gene's germline CDR1 is SGHRS and CDR2 YFSETQ. V shed 7 bases and J shed 6 bases, with 16 bases lying between them. The CDR3 is made up of 13 amino acids. CDR3 region: CASHRETSSEAFF. The CDR3 DNA is TGCGCCAGCCACAGGGAAACGAGCTCTGAAGCTTTCTTT.

This clonotype was seen a handful of times. The V gene is TRBV7-7, the J gene TRBJ2-1, with 7 bases fitting TRBD1. Trimming at V came to 4 bases and at J to 2 bases, leaving 8 bases not matched to a gene. The CDR3 consists of 16 residues. CDR1 and CDR2 from the germline V gene are SSHAT and FNYEAQ (reference sequence). The CDR3 DNA is TGTGCCAGCAGCTCGAAACGGGACAGTCCCTACAATGAGCAGTTCTTC. Protein: CASSSKRDSPYNEQFF.

This clonotype was detected only a few times. V is TRBV20-1 and J is TRBJ2-1; 7 bases align to TRBD1. CDR3 length: 16 amino acids. Germline-derived CDR1 and CDR2 are DFQATT and SNEGSKA (reference sequence). Trimming took 3 bases from V and 0 from J; bases not matched to a gene: 8. The CDR3 loop reads CSASDRGLSSYNEQFF. The DNA for the CDR3 is TGCAGTGCTAGTGATAGGGGGCTGAGCTCCTACAATGAGCAGTTCTTC.

The chain employs TRBV18 and TRBJ1-1; D not resolved. Per the germline V gene, CDR1 is KGHSH and CDR2 is LQKENI. CDR3 length: 15 amino acids. The germline V and J ends were trimmed by 1 base and 6 bases, with 15 bases remaining between them. The CDR3 nucleotides read TGTGCCAGCTCACCACTCGGCCAGGTTTCCCCTGAAGCTTTCTTT. Amino acid sequence: CASSPLGQVSPEAFF.

The gene calls are TRBV9 and TRBJ1-5; D remains unclear. The V end was cut by 3 bases, the J end by 3 bases, with 10 bases between. The V gene's germline CDR1 is SGDLS and CDR2 YYNGEE. There are 14 residues in the CDR3. The CDR3 nucleotides read TGTGCCAGCAGCGCGGGCGGGCCCAATCAGCCCCAGCATTTT. Its protein is CASSAGGPNQPQHF. The full variable domain, completed using reference TRBV9 and TRBJ1-5, is DSGVTQTPKHLITATGQRVTLRCSPRSGDLSVYWYQQSLDQGLQFLIQYYNGEERAKGNILERFSAQQFPDLHSELNLSSLELGDSALYFCASSAGGPNQPQHFGDGTRLSIL.

The sample holds many counts of this clonotype. The chain couples TRBV12-3 or TRBV12-4 to TRBJ2-1, with no clear D. The CDR3 sequence is 12 residues long. V dropped 5 bases and J dropped 6 bases, with 8 bases sitting between them. The CDR3 DNA reads TGTGCCAGCAGTCCAACCAGCAATGAGCAGTTCTTC. It specifies CASSPTSNEQFF.

The chain joins TRBV6-5 to TRBJ2-7, with 7 nucleotides matching TRBD1. With V trimmed by 0 bases and J by 0 bases, 8 bases remained unmatched. The CDR3 spans 17 residues. Germline V CDR1 and CDR2: MNHEY, SVGAGI. The CDR3 is CASSYSMRQGVSYEQYF. The CDR3 nucleotides are TGTGCCAGCAGTTACTCGATGAGACAGGGAGTCTCCTACGAGCAGTACTTC.

This clonotype was recorded a few times. One junction end disagrees with the germline gene, perhaps due to a read error. The genes are TRBV2 and TRBJ2-7, with a weak D call TRBD1 (5 bases). This CDR3 spans 14 amino acids. CDR1 SNHLY and CDR2 FYNNEI come from the germline V gene. CDR3 amino acids: CASREGRRAYEQYF. DNA of the CDR3: TGTGCCAGCAGAGAAGGTCGCAGGGCCTACGAGCAGTACTTC.

The chain links TRBV28 to TRBJ1-2, with D tentatively TRBD1 (5 bases). The V end was cut by 6 bases, the J end by 4 bases, with 18 bases between. Germline loops: CDR1 MDHEN, CDR2 SYDVKM. The CDR3 spans 15 residues. CDR3: CASSAGYRSLYGYTF. CDR3 coding DNA: TGTGCCAGCAGCGCAGGGTACCGCAGTCTCTATGGCTACACCTTC.

The genes are TRBV27 and TRBJ1-5; 10 bases fit TRBD1. Per the germline V gene, CDR1 is MNHEY and CDR2 is SMNVEV (reference sequence). The CDR3 is 14 amino acids. Trimming at V came to 5 bases and at J to 7 bases, leaving 5 bases not matched to a gene. The CDR3 sequence: CASSPGTGEQPQHF. As DNA, the CDR3 is TGTGCCAGCAGTCCCGGGACAGGGGAACAGCCCCAGCATTTT.

This clonotype was counted only a few times. As DNA, the CDR3 is TGTGCCAGCAGTTACGAGGAGGGGGACACTGAAGCTTTCTTT. Protein sequence: CASSYEEGDTEAFF. The chain couples TRBV6-5 to TRBJ1-1; tentatively, D is TRBD1 (6 bases). V lost 2 bases, J lost 3 bases, and 10 bases lay in between. This CDR3 spans 14 amino acids. Germline CDR1 reads MNHEY; CDR2 reads SVGAGI.